Following are 3 T cell receptor beta chains from one sample sequenced in a study of cytomegalovirus exposure and HLA in healthy donors. The PCR ran on 60 Vbeta and 13 Jbeta primers. Clones were read by immunoSEQ multiplex PCR, and TCRdb kept only the in-frame ones, dropping some. The repertoire has 180,000 or so clones, 76% of them found once; the top ten carry around 0.71%. The sequenced sample consisted of PBMCs. The receptors were sampled from a female donor in good health and CMV-seronegative.

The chain uses TRBV19 and TRBJ1-1, with no clear D. CDR1 and CDR2 from the germline V gene are LNHDA and SQIVND (reference sequence). The CDR3 is made up of 16 amino acids. Deletions cut 5 bases from V and 0 bases from J, with 16 bases between. The CDR3 DNA reads as TGTGCCAGTAGTCCCCGGAATGGGCAGTTGAACACTGAAGCTTTCTTT. It specifies CASSPRNGQLNTEAFF.

V gene TRBV9 combines with J gene TRBJ2-2, with D tentatively TRBD2 (6 bases). CDR1 is SGDLS and CDR2 is YYNGEE in the germline V gene. The CDR3 spans 14 residues. Trimming pared 6 bases from V and 10 bases from J, leaving 19 bases between. CDR3 sequence reads: CASTPGGWNEELFF. CDR3 nucleotides: TGTGCCAGCACCCCCGGGGGATGGAACGAGGAGCTGTTTTTT.

About this clone: Other DNA sequences from this sample encode an identical CDR3 as well. The rearrangement joins TRBV7-3 to TRBJ2-5, with D unresolved. This CDR3 has 13 residues. V gave up 1 base and J gave up 2 bases, with 5 bases separating them. Germline CDR1 is SGHTA and CDR2 is FQGTGA. The DNA for the CDR3 is TGTGCCAGCAGCTTAAGCAGTCAAGAGACCCAGTACTTC. Translated: CASSLSSQETQYF.